This is a list of T cell receptor beta chains from one sample in a study of blood T cell repertoires in COVID-19. TCRdb's table, derived via immunoSEQ multiplex PCR, lists solely in-frame clones and lacks some. The sample shows some 200,000 clones, approximately 88% of them seen only once. The sequenced sample consisted of PBMCs or T cells enriched from blood (not recorded which). These receptors were taken from a young woman who had recovered from COVID-19. Each CDR3 is given with its conserved first and last residue. The D gene is left open where the match is weak. For some rows the clone size is stated as once, few or many, or as a class when expanded; others skip it.

D,J,V,size,CDR3,DNA
TRBD1,TRBJ2-2,TRBV7-3,.,CASSLNQGASMAGELFF,TGTGCCAGCAGCTTAAACCAGGGGGCGAGTATGGCCGGGGAGCTGTTTTTT
.,TRBJ2-7,TRBV7-9,.,CASSLGNEQYF,TGTGCCAGCAGCTTGGGCAACGAGCAGTACTTC
.,TRBJ1-2,TRBV2,once,CASSAQAHGYGYTF,TGTGCCAGCAGTGCACAGGCACATGGCTATGGCTACACCTTC
TRBD1,TRBJ1-2,TRBV19,few,CASTWTGNGYTF,TGTGCCAGTACCTGGACAGGGAATGGCTACACCTTC
.,TRBJ1-2,TRBV3-1/TRBV3-2,once,CASSHYGGGRRRRGYTF,TGTGCCAGCAGCCACTATGGAGGTGGCCGCCGACGAAGGGGCTACACCTTC
TRBD1,TRBJ1-4,TRBV5-8,.,CASSLDRGQSTNEKLFF,TGTGCCAGCAGCTTGGACAGGGGGCAGTCTACTAATGAAAAACTGTTTTTT
TRBD2,TRBJ2-1,TRBV28,.,CASSLAGGSEQFF,TGTGCCAGCAGTTTAGCGGGGGGCAGTGAGCAGTTCTTC
TRBD2,TRBJ2-6,TRBV15,.,CATSREPPLAGHSGANVLTF,TGTGCCACCAGCAGAGAACCCCCACTAGCGGGGCACTCTGGGGCCAACGTCCTGACTTTC
.,TRBJ1-6,TRBV3-1/TRBV3-2,.,CASSQATGSGSPLHF,TGTGCCAGCAGCCAAGCCACAGGGTCGGGTTCACCCCTCCACTTT
TRBD1,TRBJ2-5,TRBV6-1,.,CASSETGVPETQYF,TGTGCCAGCAGTGAAACAGGGGTTCCAGAGACCCAGTACTTC
.,TRBJ2-7,TRBV4-1,.,CASSQEEQFYEQYF,TGCGCCAGCAGCCAAGAAGAACAGTTTTACGAGCAGTACTTC
TRBD1,TRBJ1-6,TRBV6-5,.,CASSRTTGVPLHF,TGTGCCAGCAGTCGAACAACAGGGGTGCCCCTCCACTTT
TRBD1,TRBJ1-1,TRBV28,.,CASSAGTEVKAFF,TGTGCCAGCAGTGCCGGGACAGAAGTGAAAGCTTTCTTT
.,TRBJ1-6,TRBV3-1/TRBV3-2,.,CASSQDLSNSPLHF,TGTGCCAGCAGCCAAGATCTATCTAATTCACCCCTCCACTTT
TRBD1,TRBJ1-1,TRBV19,.,CASSVRGTGVGMNTEAFF,TGTGCCAGTAGTGTCCGGGGGACAGGGGTAGGTATGAACACTGAAGCTTTCTTT
.,TRBJ1-1,TRBV28,.,CASSLWGGNTEAFF,TGTGCCAGCAGTTTATGGGGGGGGAACACTGAAGCTTTCTTT
TRBD1,TRBJ2-2,TRBV7-9,.,CASSPNTGGLNTGELFF,TGTGCCAGCAGCCCCAACACAGGGGGATTAAACACCGGGGAGCTGTTTTTT
.,TRBJ1-2,TRBV12-3/TRBV12-4,.,CASSLDRWGYTF,TGTGCCAGCAGTTTAGACAGATGGGGCTACACCTTC
TRBD2,TRBJ2-3,TRBV7-2,few,CASSSPGRGGTDTQYF,TGTGCCAGCAGCTCCCCCGGGCGGGGGGGCACAGATACGCAGTATTTT
.,TRBJ1-4,TRBV9,.,CASSAAGGIQEKLFF,TGTGCCAGCAGCGCCGCGGGGGGAATCCAGGAAAAACTGTTTTTT
.,TRBJ2-2,TRBV9,.,CASSPDSITGELFF,TGTGCCAGCAGTCCGGACTCGATCACCGGGGAGCTGTTTTTT
.,TRBJ2-7,TRBV4-2,.,CASSQGRGPYEQYF,TGTGCCAGCAGCCAGGGGCGCGGCCCCTACGAGCAGTACTTC
.,TRBJ1-3,TRBV20-1,.,CSASPTPGAGYTIYF,TGCAGTGCTAGTCCTACACCAGGGGCCGGGTACACCATATATTTT
.,TRBJ2-2,TRBV11-3,.,CASSHKGSTGELFF,TGTGCCAGCAGCCACAAGGGGTCCACCGGGGAGCTGTTTTTT
.,TRBJ1-1,TRBV6-5,.,CASSLRPDTEAFF,TGTGCCAGCAGCTTGAGGCCGGACACTGAAGCTTTCTTT
TRBD2,TRBJ2-1,TRBV4-2,.,CASSRSPGTNNEQFF,TGTGCCAGCAGCCGCTCACCCGGGACTAACAATGAGCAGTTCTTC
.,TRBJ2-3,TRBV7-6,.,CASSSPRGRGIGADTQYF,TGTGCCAGCAGCTCCCCCAGGGGGCGGGGGATTGGGGCGGATACGCAGTATTTT
.,TRBJ1-2,TRBV28,.,CASSFDSYYGYTF,TGTGCCAGCAGTTTCGACAGCTACTATGGCTACACCTTC
.,TRBJ2-7,TRBV2,.,CASSDFVVTYEQYF,TGTGCCAGCAGTGACTTCGTAGTGACCTACGAGCAGTACTTC
.,TRBJ1-5,TRBV7-9,.,CASSSRSGHSNQPQHF,TGTGCCAGCAGCTCAAGATCGGGACATAGCAATCAGCCCCAGCATTTT
TRBD1,TRBJ1-6,TRBV3-1/TRBV3-2,once,CASSNRDSSRNFDLHF,TGTGCCAGCAGCAACCGGGACAGCAGTCGAAATTTCGACCTCCACTTT
TRBD1,TRBJ1-1,TRBV25-1,.,CASSETTGGQGSEAFF,TGTGCCAGCAGTGAGACGACAGGGGGCCAGGGATCGGAAGCTTTCTTT
TRBD1,TRBJ1-2,TRBV6-5,.,CASSPTTGGAYGYTF,TGTGCCAGCAGTCCTACTACAGGGGGCGCTTATGGCTACACCTTC
TRBD1,TRBJ2-4,TRBV7-2,.,CASSLLDRGKNIQYF,TGTGCCAGCAGCTTATTAGACAGGGGCAAAAACATTCAGTACTTC
TRBD1,TRBJ2-5,TRBV7-7,.,CASSLTTGFFETQYF,TGTGCCAGCAGCTTGACGACAGGGTTTTTCGAGACCCAGTACTTC
.,TRBJ2-5,TRBV2,.,CASSSDYSWETQYF,TGTGCCAGCAGTTCCGACTACTCGTGGGAGACCCAGTACTTC
.,TRBJ1-5,TRBV21-1,few,CASSNETGTSPNQPQHF,TGTGCCAGCAGCAACGAAACCGGGACTTCCCCAAATCAGCCCCAGCATTTT
.,TRBJ1-1,TRBV15,once,CATSRNRGGNTEAFF,TGTGCCACCAGCAGAAACCGGGGGGGGAACACTGAAGCTTTCTTT
.,TRBJ2-1,TRBV4-2,.,CASSQSGNGGNEQFF,TGTGCCAGCAGCCAATCCGGGAACGGGGGAAATGAGCAGTTCTTC
TRBD2,TRBJ2-5,TRBV7-8,once,CASSLGRGLGETQYF,TGTGCCAGCAGCCTAGGACGGGGACTAGGGGAGACCCAGTACTTC
TRBD1,TRBJ1-4,TRBV2,.,CASSLDRPNEKLFF,TGTGCCAGCAGTCTGGACAGGCCTAATGAAAAACTGTTTTTT
TRBD1,TRBJ2-7,TRBV20-1,.,CSASGLRQGLRYEQYF,TGCAGTGCTAGTGGCCTCCGACAGGGTCTTAGGTACGAGCAGTACTTC
.,TRBJ2-3,TRBV7-2,.,CASSLRAGARDTQYF,TGTGCCAGCAGCTTAAGAGCGGGTGCAAGAGATACGCAGTATTTT
TRBD1,TRBJ1-3,TRBV10-3,once,CAIRSTGESSGNTIYF,TGTGCCATCAGATCAACAGGGGAATCCTCTGGAAACACCATATATTTT
.,TRBJ1-4,TRBV2,.,CASSPLTEGNEKLFF,TGTGCCAGCAGTCCACTGACGGAGGGTAATGAAAAACTGTTTTTT
TRBD1,TRBJ2-7,TRBV18,once,CASSPGTGAEQYF,TGTGCCAGCTCACCCGGGACAGGGGCCGAGCAGTACTTC
TRBD1,TRBJ1-1,TRBV11-3,.,CASSPGTGNTEAFF,TGTGCCAGCAGCCCCGGGACAGGGAATACTGAAGCTTTCTTT
TRBD1,TRBJ1-1,TRBV18,.,CASSLQGENTEAFF,TGTGCCAGCTCACTTCAGGGGGAGAACACTGAAGCTTTCTTT
.,TRBJ1-6,TRBV6-5,.,CASRGADRTNTPLHF,TGTGCCAGCAGGGGTGCTGACAGAACAAACACACCCCTCCACTTT
.,TRBJ1-1,TRBV2,.,CASTFTNTEAFF,TGTGCCAGCACCTTTACTAACACTGAAGCTTTCTTT
.,TRBJ1-2,TRBV6-5,once,CASSYDSVADGYTF,TGTGCCAGCAGTTACGATTCGGTCGCGGATGGCTACACCTTC
TRBD1,TRBJ1-2,TRBV4-2,.,CASSQERAGGGYTF,TGTGCCAGCAGCCAAGAAAGGGCAGGGGGTGGCTACACCTTC
TRBD1,TRBJ2-1,TRBV7-9,.,CASSPTGQAHNEQFF,TGTGCCAGCAGCCCAACGGGACAGGCCCACAATGAGCAGTTCTTC
.,TRBJ1-5,TRBV28,.,CASSSGSRPQHF,TGTGCCAGCAGTTCCGGGAGTCGGCCCCAGCATTTT
.,TRBJ2-4,TRBV24-1,.,CATSDGRGVDIQYF,TGTGCCACCAGTGATGGTCGCGGCGTGGACATTCAGTACTTC
TRBD1,TRBJ1-1,TRBV28,.,CASSSGQGSEAFF,TGTGCCAGCAGTTCGGGACAGGGCTCTGAAGCTTTCTTT
.,TRBJ1-1,TRBV6-6,.,CASRGGFLNTEAFF,TGTGCCAGCAGGGGAGGGTTTTTAAACACTGAAGCTTTCTTT
.,TRBJ1-2,TRBV28,.,CASGKRDKGYGYTF,TGTGCCAGCGGGAAGCGGGACAAGGGCTATGGCTACACCTTC
TRBD1,TRBJ2-7,TRBV15,.,CATSRDSQGLQGAHEQYF,TGTGCCACCAGCAGAGATTCTCAGGGTCTACAGGGGGCCCACGAGCAGTACTTC
.,TRBJ1-2,TRBV10-3,.,CAISDRNYGYTF,TGTGCCATCAGTGACAGAAACTATGGCTACACCTTC